Given below is one TCR beta chain in context. Its target is unknown. These data are taken from a study of PD-1 blockade in mismatch repair-deficient tumors. The CDR3 spans 15 residues. Germline V gene sequence: CDR1 SGHNT, CDR2 YYREEE (reference sequence). V gave up 0 bases and J gave up 5 bases, with 15 bases separating them. Sequenced by immunoSEQ multiplex PCR; TCRdb stores in-frame clones only, minus some. The profile shows 120,000 or so clones, approximately 90% of them singletons. Findings of the study overall: Rapid post-treatment expansion, then contraction, generally preceding radiologic response, marked tumor-resident clones.

The sequenced sample was peripheral blood, obtained 44 weeks after starting pembrolizumab. The chain couples TRBV5-4 to TRBJ2-7, with D possibly TRBD2 on 6 matching bases. The source is an adult with mismatch repair-deficient cancer. The DNA of the CDR3 is TGTGCCAGCAGCTTGGCCGTTGGGGGGACCGACGAGCAGTACTTC. It translates to CASSLAVGGTDEQYF.